This TCR beta chain appears in the sequencing data of a study of blood T cell repertoires in COVID-19. The CDR3 totals 14 residues. Here immunoSEQ multiplex PCR was the method, and the copy in TCRdb shows in-frame clones only, minus some. The repertoire has about 240,000 clones, 80% to 90% of them found once; the top ten carry 4% to 5%. The clonotype comes from a woman between 65 and 79 years old with acute or convalescent COVID-19. Sample: peripheral blood. The gene calls are TRBV21-1 and TRBJ1-1; the D segment call TRBD1 is taken from the table without a DNA check. TRBV21-1 is designated a pseudogene. The CDR3 is CASSYRDRKTEAFF. Written as DNA, the CDR3 is TGTGCCAGCAGCTACCGGGACAGAAAGACTGAAGCTTTCTTT.